The 21 T cell receptor beta chains below come from one sample, sequenced in a study of T cells in localized non-small cell lung cancer. Using immunoSEQ multiplex PCR, the repertoire was profiled, and TCRdb retains in-frame clones only, with some absent. The profile shows tens of thousands of clones, less than 95% of them singletons. This specimen was peripheral blood, taken before any cancer treatment. Receptor source: a woman aged 40-69 years with stage I lung adenocarcinoma.

This CDR3 is CASSSQGGWYNEQFF. The CDR3 nucleotides read TGTGCCAGCAGCTCGCAAGGAGGGTGGTACAATGAGCAGTTCTTC. The chain combines TRBV13 with TRBJ2-1, with a weak D call TRBD2 (6 bases). Per germline, CDR1 PRHDT and CDR2 FYEKMQ (reference sequence). This CDR3 has 15 amino acids. Trimming pared 4 bases from V and 4 bases from J, leaving 14 bases between.

This clone was seen more than once but under ten times. The chain recombines TRBV5-1 with TRBJ2-5, with D tentatively TRBD2 (6 bases). This CDR3 is built from 15 residues. The V end lost 0 bases, the J end lost 4 bases, and 13 bases lay between the germline ends. CDR1 SGHRS and CDR2 YFSETQ come from the germline V gene. As DNA, the CDR3 is TGCGCCAGCAGCTTGGGCGGGGACTCGGTAGAGACCCAGTACTTC. Its translation: CASSLGGDSVETQYF.

The chain couples TRBV7-8 to TRBJ1-1; TRBD1 might be the D (5 bases). The V and J ends lost 6 bases and 1 base respectively, with 9 bases between them. The CDR3 loop spans 13 amino acids. Germline V lookup: CDR1 SGHVS, CDR2 FQNEAQ. In nucleotides, the CDR3 is TGTGCCAGCAGTCTACAGGAGAACACTGAAGCTTTCTTT. Protein: CASSLQENTEAFF. Complete variable domain (other parts from reference TRBV7-8 and TRBJ1-1): GAGVSQSPRYKVAKRGQDVALRCDPISGHVSLFWYQQALGQGPEFLTYFQNEAQLDKSGLPSDRFFAERPEGSVSTLKIQRTQQEDSAVYLCASSLQENTEAFFGQGTRLTVV.

CDR3 coding DNA: TGTGCCAGCTCACCGGAGAGCGAGATATACTTGAACACCGGGGAGCTGTTTTTT. This codes for CASSPESEIYLNTGELFF. The rearrangement joins TRBV18 to TRBJ2-2, with unresolved D. Germline-derived CDR1 and CDR2 are KGHSH and LQKENI. V shed 3 bases and J shed 1 base, with 18 bases lying between them. This CDR3 is built from 18 residues. Using reference TRBV18 and TRBJ2-2 for the parts outside the CDR3, the full variable domain is NAGVMQNPRHLVRRRGQEARLRCSPMKGHSHVYWYRQLPEEGLKFMVYLQKENIIDESGMPKERFSAEFPKEGPSILRIQQVVRGDSAAYFCASSPESEIYLNTGELFFGEGSRLTVL.

This chain joins TRBV4-1 and TRBJ2-5; 16 nucleotides agree with TRBD2. CDR1 and CDR2 from the germline V gene are MGHRA and YSYEKL. The CDR3 has 19 amino acids. Germline trimming cut 3 bases from V and 1 base from J; bases unmatched to any gene: 8. CDR3 loop: CASSHMGTSGRGTQETQYF. The DNA of the CDR3 is TGCGCCAGCAGCCATATGGGGACTAGCGGGAGGGGAACCCAAGAGACCCAGTACTTC.

The count of this clone is one. The V and J genes are TRBV28 and TRBJ2-1; D is perhaps TRBD2 (6 bases). CDR3 length: 17 amino acids. V lost 8 bases and J 4 bases, leaving 24 bases between the germline ends. Per the germline V gene, CDR1 is MDHEN and CDR2 is SYDVKM. The CDR3 spells CASSFVIAEGIYNEQFF. CDR3 nucleotides: TGTGCCAGCTCCTTTGTGATAGCGGAGGGGATTTACAATGAGCAGTTCTTC.

V and J are TRBV6-5 and TRBJ2-1; unclear D gene. Germline lookup yields CDR1 MNHEY and CDR2 SVGAGI. The V and J ends lost 6 bases and 8 bases respectively, with 17 bases between them. The CDR3 is made up of 14 amino acids. As DNA, the CDR3 is TGTGCCAGCAGACGCTGGAAGGAAGGCGATGAGCAGTTCTTC. Translation gives CASRRWKEGDEQFF.

There are a few counts of this clone. This chain joins TRBV19 and TRBJ1-5, with D possibly TRBD1 on 5 matching bases. Per germline, CDR1 LNHDA and CDR2 SQIVND (reference sequence). V gave up 6 bases and J gave up 8 bases, with 20 bases separating them. The CDR3 is 15 amino acids. Here the CDR3 DNA reads TGTGCCAGTAGCTGGGGACGCCCGGGGAGGGAGCCCCAGCATTTT. This codes for CASSWGRPGREPQHF.

V gene TRBV9 combines with J gene TRBJ2-1; 7 bases align to TRBD2. This CDR3 comprises 15 residues. Germline CDR1 SGDLS, CDR2 YYNGEE. V lost 2 bases to trimming and J lost 4 bases; unmatched junction nucleotides: 6. This CDR3 is CASSVRAGLYNEQFF. CDR3 coding DNA: TGTGCCAGCAGCGTTCGAGCGGGGCTATACAATGAGCAGTTCTTC.

The V call is TRBV7-2, the J call TRBJ2-2, with 9 bases fitting TRBD2. V was clipped by 4 bases and J by 0 bases; unmatched bases: 9. The CDR3 is 18 amino acids. Germline V gene lookup returns CDR1 SGHTA and CDR2 FQGNSA. CDR3 nucleotide sequence: TGTGCCAGCAGCTCCGCTGGGACTAGCTATACGAACACCGGGGAGCTGTTTTTT. Translation gives CASSSAGTSYTNTGELFF.

The genes are TRBV27 and TRBJ2-5, with D perhaps matching TRBD1 or TRBD2 (5 bases each). The CDR3 covers 14 residues. Germline CDR1 and CDR2: MNHEY and SMNVEV (reference sequence). Trimming shortened V by 2 bases and J by 5 bases, and 12 bases separated the two germline ends. As DNA, the CDR3 is TGTGCCAGCAGTTTAGAATGGGGGTATGAGACCCAGTACTTC. Residues: CASSLEWGYETQYF.

V and J are TRBV7-8 and TRBJ1-2; D uncertain. This CDR3 has 13 residues. The V gene's germline CDR1 is SGHVS and CDR2 FQNEAQ. The ends were cut back, 7 bases at V and 8 bases at J, with 17 bases in the middle. CDR3 amino acids: CASTVTGRTGYTF. CDR3 in DNA: TGTGCCAGCACCGTAACTGGACGTACCGGCTACACCTTC.

The chain carries TRBV5-4 and TRBJ1-4; possibly TRBD1 for D (6 bases). Germline lookup yields CDR1 SGHNT and CDR2 YYREEE (reference sequence). Trimming shortened V by 4 bases and J by 3 bases, and 10 bases separated the two germline ends. The CDR3 runs to 14 residues. CDR3 bases: TGTGCCAGCAGCCGCGGACAGTCTAATGAAAAACTGTTTTTT. Protein product: CASSRGQSNEKLFF.

This rearrangement joins TRBV4-3 to TRBJ2-3; a weak D match, TRBD2 (6 bases). Germline CDR1 and CDR2: LGHNA and YSLEER. The CDR3 consists of 16 residues. V lost 0 bases and J lost 2, with 12 bases in between. In DNA, the CDR3 is TGCGCCAGCAGCCAAGACTACGGGAGACTCACAGATACGCAGTATTTT. It yields the protein CASSQDYGRLTDTQYF.

The genes are TRBV28 and TRBJ2-2, with D possibly TRBD2 on 5 matching bases. Germline V gene sequence: CDR1 MDHEN, CDR2 SYDVKM. V lost 7 bases and J lost 6, with 12 bases in between. CDR3 length: 13 residues. This CDR3 reads CASTRLSAGELFF. Written as DNA, the CDR3 is TGTGCCAGCACGCGGCTTAGCGCCGGGGAGCTGTTTTTT.

This rearrangement joins TRBV6-6 to TRBJ1-4, with D possibly being TRBD1 (6 bases). Germline V CDR1 and CDR2: MNHNY, SVGAGI (reference sequence). The V end lost 4 bases, the J end lost 4 bases, and 13 bases lay between the germline ends. The CDR3 has 15 residues. The CDR3 sequence: CASSWEGEGNEKLFF. DNA for the CDR3: TGTGCCAGCAGTTGGGAGGGGGAAGGTAATGAAAAACTGTTTTTT.

This chain joins TRBV2 and TRBJ2-5; TRBD1 aligns across 8 bases. This CDR3 contains 16 residues. V shed 6 bases and J 4 bases; nucleotides not matched to a gene: 13. The germline gives CDR1 SNHLY, CDR2 FYNNEI. The CDR3 protein is CASSASRTGNGETQYF. The DNA of the CDR3 is TGTGCCAGCAGCGCCTCCCGGACAGGGAATGGAGAGACCCAGTACTTC. Full variable domain (missing parts from reference TRBV2 and TRBJ2-5): EPEVTQTPSHQVTQMGQEVILRCVPISNHLYFYWYRQILGQKVEFLVSFYNNEISEKSEIFDDQFSVERPDGSNFTLKIRSTKLEDSAMYFCASSASRTGNGETQYFGPGTRLLVL.

The chain combines TRBV27 with TRBJ1-4; D gene unclear. Trimming left V 6 bases short and J 8 bases short, with 16 bases between. Germline assignment: CDR1 MNHEY and CDR2 SMNVEV (reference sequence). The CDR3 has 14 amino acids. Here the CDR3 reads CASSPWANEEKLFF. The CDR3 region has the DNA TGTGCCAGCAGCCCCTGGGCCAACGAAGAAAAACTGTTTTTT.

The genes are TRBV7-9 and TRBJ2-7; the match to TRBD1 covers 7 bases. Germline trimming cut 5 bases from V and 2 bases from J; bases unmatched to any gene: 6. The V gene's germline CDR1 is SEHNR and CDR2 FQNEAQ (reference sequence). The CDR3 sequence is 14 residues long. CDR3 residues: CASSLMTGTYEQYF. The CDR3 DNA reads TGTGCCAGCAGCCTCATGACAGGGACCTACGAGCAGTACTTC.

This chain joins TRBV7-2 and TRBJ2-7, with 10 bases fitting TRBD1. Germline V gives CDR1 SGHTA, CDR2 FQGNSA. With 1 base clipped from V and 5 bases from J, the junction kept 8 bases outside the gene matches. This CDR3 has 16 residues. CDR3 sequence (DNA): TGTGCCAGCAGCTTAGACTCGGGACAGGGGAGGAACGAGCAGTACTTC. The encoded protein is CASSLDSGQGRNEQYF. Full variable domain (remainder filled in from reference TRBV7-2 and TRBJ2-7): GAGVSQSPSNKVTEKGKDVELRCDPISGHTALYWYRQSLGQGLEFLIYFQGNSAPDKSGLPSDRFSAERTGGSVSTLTIQRTQQEDSAVYLCASSLDSGQGRNEQYFGPGTRLTVT.

This sequence joins TRBV19 and TRBJ1-4; D might be TRBD1 (6 bases). The germline gives CDR1 LNHDA, CDR2 SQIVND (reference sequence). The CDR3 consists of 14 residues. V was pared by 3 bases and J by 7 bases, with 12 bases between. CDR3 DNA: TGTGCCAGTAGTATCCTAGGGGGTGCTGAAAAACTGTTTTTT. This sequence encodes CASSILGGAEKLFF.